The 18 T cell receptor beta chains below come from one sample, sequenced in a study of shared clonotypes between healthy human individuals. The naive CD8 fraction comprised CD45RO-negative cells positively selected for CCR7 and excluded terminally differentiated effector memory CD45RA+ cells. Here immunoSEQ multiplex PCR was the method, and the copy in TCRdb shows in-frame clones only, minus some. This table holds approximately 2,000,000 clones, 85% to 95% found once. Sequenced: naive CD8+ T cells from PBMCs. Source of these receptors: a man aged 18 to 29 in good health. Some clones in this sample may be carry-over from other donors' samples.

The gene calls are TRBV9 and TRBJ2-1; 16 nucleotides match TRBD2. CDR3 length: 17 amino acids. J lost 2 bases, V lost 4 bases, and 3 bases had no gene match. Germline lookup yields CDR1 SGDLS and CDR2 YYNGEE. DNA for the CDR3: TGTGCCAGCAGCCCAGGGACTAGCGGGAGGGCCTACAATGAGCAGTTCTTC. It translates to CASSPGTSGRAYNEQFF.

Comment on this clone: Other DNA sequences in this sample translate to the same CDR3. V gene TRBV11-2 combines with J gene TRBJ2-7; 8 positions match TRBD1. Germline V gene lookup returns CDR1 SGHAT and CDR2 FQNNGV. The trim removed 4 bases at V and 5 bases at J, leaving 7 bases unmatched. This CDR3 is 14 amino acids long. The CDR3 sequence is CASSSRQGIHEQYF. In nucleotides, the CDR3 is TGTGCCAGCAGCTCCCGACAGGGGATCCACGAGCAGTACTTC.

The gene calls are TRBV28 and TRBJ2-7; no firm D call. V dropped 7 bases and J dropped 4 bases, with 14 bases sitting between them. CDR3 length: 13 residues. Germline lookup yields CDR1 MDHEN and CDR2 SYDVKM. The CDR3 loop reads CASTGIRWYEQYF. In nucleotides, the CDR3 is TGTGCCAGCACCGGCATAAGGTGGTACGAGCAGTACTTC.

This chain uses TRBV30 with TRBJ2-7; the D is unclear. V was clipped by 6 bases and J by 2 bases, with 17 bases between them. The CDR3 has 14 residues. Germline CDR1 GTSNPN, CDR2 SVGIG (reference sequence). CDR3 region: CACLPGGAAYEQYF. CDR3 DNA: TGTGCCTGCCTTCCGGGCGGAGCAGCCTACGAGCAGTACTTC.

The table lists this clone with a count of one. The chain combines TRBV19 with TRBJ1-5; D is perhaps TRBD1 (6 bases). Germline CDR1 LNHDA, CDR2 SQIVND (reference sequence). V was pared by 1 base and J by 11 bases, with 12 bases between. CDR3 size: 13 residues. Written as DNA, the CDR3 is TGTGCCAGTAGTATAGGGACAGTCCTTGCCCAGCATTTT. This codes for CASSIGTVLAQHF.

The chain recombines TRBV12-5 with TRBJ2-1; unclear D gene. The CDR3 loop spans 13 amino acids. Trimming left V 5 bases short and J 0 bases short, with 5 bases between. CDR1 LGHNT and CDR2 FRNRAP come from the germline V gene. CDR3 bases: TGTGCTAGTGGTCCCACCTCCTACAATGAGCAGTTCTTC. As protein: CASGPTSYNEQFF.

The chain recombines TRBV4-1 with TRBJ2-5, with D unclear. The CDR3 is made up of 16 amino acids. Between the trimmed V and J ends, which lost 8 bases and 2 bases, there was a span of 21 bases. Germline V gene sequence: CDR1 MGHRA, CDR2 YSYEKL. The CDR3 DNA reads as TGCGCCAGCTCCTCATCCTCGGGCCATTTACAAGAGACCCAGTACTTC. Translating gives CASSSSSGHLQETQYF.

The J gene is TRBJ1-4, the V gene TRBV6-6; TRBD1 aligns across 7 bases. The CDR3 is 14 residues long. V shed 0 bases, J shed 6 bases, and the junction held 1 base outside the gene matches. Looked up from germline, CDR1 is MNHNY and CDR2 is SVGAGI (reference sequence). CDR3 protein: CASSYSGQDEKLFF. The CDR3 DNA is TGTGCCAGCAGTTACTCCGGACAGGATGAAAAACTGTTTTTT.

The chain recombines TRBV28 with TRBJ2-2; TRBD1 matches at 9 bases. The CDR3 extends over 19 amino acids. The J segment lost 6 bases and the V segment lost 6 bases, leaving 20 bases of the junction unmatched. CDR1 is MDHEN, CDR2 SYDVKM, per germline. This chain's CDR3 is CASSPISFSDRGISGELFF. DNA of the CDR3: TGTGCCAGCAGCCCAATATCTTTCTCGGACAGGGGAATATCCGGGGAGCTGTTTTTT.

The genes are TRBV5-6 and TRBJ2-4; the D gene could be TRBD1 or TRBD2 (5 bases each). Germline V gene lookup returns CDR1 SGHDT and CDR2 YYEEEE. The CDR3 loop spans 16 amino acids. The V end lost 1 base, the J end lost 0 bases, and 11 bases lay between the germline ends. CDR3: CASSLNGALAKNIQYF. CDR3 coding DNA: TGTGCCAGCAGCTTGAACGGGGCACTAGCCAAAAACATTCAGTACTTC.

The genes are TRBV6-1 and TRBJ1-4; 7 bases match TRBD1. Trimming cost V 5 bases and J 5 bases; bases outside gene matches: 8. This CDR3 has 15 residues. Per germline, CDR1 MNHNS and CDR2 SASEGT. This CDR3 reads CASSSKGAANEKLFF. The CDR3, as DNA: TGTGCCAGCAGTTCGAAGGGGGCAGCGAATGAAAAACTGTTTTTT.

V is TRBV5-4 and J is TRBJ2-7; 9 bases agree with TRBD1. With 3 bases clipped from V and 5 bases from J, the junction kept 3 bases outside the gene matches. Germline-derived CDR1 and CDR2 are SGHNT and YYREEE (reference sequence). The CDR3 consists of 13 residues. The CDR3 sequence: CASSYGTGNEQYF. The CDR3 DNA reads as TGTGCCAGCAGCTACGGGACAGGGAACGAGCAGTACTTC.

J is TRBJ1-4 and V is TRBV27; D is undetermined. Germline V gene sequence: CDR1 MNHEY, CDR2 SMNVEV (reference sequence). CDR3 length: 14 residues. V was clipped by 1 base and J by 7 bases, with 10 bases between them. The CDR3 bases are TGTGCCAGCAGTTTATTAGCCGGGTCTGAAAAACTGTTTTTT. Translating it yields CASSLLAGSEKLFF.

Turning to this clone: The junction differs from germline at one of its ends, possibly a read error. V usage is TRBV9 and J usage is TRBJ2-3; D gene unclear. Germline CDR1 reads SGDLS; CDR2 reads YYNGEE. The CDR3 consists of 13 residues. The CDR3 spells CASSVEPADMQYF. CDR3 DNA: TGTGCCAGCAGCGTAGAACCAGCAGATATGCAGTATTTT.

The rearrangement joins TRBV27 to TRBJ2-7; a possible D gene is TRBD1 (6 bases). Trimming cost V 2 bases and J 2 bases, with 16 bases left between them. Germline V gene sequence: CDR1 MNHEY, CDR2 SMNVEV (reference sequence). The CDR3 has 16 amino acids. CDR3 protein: CASSLSFGAGAYEQYF. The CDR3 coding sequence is TGTGCCAGCAGTTTAAGTTTCGGGGCAGGGGCCTACGAGCAGTACTTC.

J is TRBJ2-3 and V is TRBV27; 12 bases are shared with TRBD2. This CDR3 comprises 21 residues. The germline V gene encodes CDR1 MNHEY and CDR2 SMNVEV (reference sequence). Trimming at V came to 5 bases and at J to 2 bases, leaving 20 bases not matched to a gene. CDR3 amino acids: CASSPRHLTRGLAGNTDTQYF. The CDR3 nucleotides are TGTGCCAGCAGTCCGCGCCACCTCACGCGAGGACTAGCGGGAAACACAGATACGCAGTATTTT.

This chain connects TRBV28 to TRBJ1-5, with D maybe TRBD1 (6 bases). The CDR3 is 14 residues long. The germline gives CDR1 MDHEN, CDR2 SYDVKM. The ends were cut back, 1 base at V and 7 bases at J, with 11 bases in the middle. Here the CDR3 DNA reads TGTGCCAGCAGTTTATCCGCAGGGGTCCAGCCCCAGCATTTT. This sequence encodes CASSLSAGVQPQHF.

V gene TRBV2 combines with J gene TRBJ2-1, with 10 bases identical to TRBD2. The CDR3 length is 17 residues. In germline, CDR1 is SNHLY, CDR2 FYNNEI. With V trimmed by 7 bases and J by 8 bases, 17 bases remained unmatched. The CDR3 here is CASTQTTPSGSRDEQFF. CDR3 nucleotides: TGTGCCAGCACCCAAACTACCCCTAGCGGGAGCCGGGATGAGCAGTTCTTC. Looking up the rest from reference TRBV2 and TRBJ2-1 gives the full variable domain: EPEVTQTPSHQVTQMGQEVILRCVPISNHLYFYWYRQILGQKVEFLVSFYNNEISEKSEIFDDQFSVERPDGSNFTLKIRSTKLEDSAMYFCASTQTTPSGSRDEQFFGPGTRLTVL.